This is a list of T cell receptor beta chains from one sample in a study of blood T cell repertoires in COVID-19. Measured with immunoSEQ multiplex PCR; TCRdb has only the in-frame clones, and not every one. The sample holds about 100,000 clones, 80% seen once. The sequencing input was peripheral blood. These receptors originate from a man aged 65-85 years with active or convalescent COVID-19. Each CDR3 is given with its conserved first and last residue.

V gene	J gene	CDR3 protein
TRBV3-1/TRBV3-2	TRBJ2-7	CASSQAQGEQYF
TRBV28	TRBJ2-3	CASFTPGLAFRSDTQYF
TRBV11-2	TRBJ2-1	CASSRLSGRGSNEQFF
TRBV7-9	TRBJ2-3	CASSSIAVAGGLDTQYF
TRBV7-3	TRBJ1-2	CASSSGTGAYGYTF
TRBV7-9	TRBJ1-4	CASSPTLQGAGEKLFF
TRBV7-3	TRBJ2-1	CASSLGQGSYNEQFF
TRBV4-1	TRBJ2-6	CASSSRRQGASGANVLTF
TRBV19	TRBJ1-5	CASKRDNQPQHF
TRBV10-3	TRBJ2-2	CAIPRDSGGADTGELFF
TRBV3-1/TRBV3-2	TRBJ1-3	CASSQDSGTGGNTIYF
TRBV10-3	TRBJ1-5	CAISEFLAELDSNQPQHF
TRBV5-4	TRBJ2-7	CASSLDRYEQYF
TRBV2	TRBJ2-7	CASTGSPGEQYF